The clone carrying this T cell receptor (beta chain) was seen only once. This specimen includes other DNA sequences encoding the same CDR3. The data were taken from a study of blood T cell repertoires in COVID-19. About the research overall: T cells, B-cell-depleted T cells, or PBMCs provided the cDNA or gDNA that served as material.

Authors' data handling: Cell counts per sample came from amplifying reference gene primers. Clones were sequenced by immunoSEQ multiplex PCR, and TCRdb holds only the in-frame ones, with some missing. The DNA gave D and trimming, while V, J and clone size come from that table. This sample has 150,000 to 200,000 clones, with around nine tenths found just once. The CDR3 covers 14 residues. The germline CDR1 and CDR2 sequences are MDHEN and SYDVKM. The V and J ends lost 3 bases and 6 bases, in that order; junction bases with no gene match: 3. This clonotype was obtained from a man aged 18 to 30 with active or convalescent COVID-19. The sequenced material came from peripheral blood. This chain connects TRBV28 to TRBJ2-2; TRBD1 matches at 8 bases. CDR3 amino acids: CASSFQGAAGELFF. DNA of the CDR3: TGTGCCAGCAGTTTCCAGGGGGCGGCCGGGGAGCTGTTTTTT.